A single T cell receptor beta chain is shown here with its context. Its antigen is still unknown. Germline V lookup: CDR1 MDHEN, CDR2 SYDVKM. The CDR3 has 16 amino acids. J was trimmed by 7 bases and V by 5 bases; bases with no gene match: 8. Second doses at about 4 or about 12 weeks were pooled. This sample is part of a study of T cell responses to AZD1222 COVID-19 vaccine. Repertoires were generated with immunoSEQ multiplex PCR, while TCRdb's copy carries only in-frame clones and drops some. The data hold under 150,000 clones, with approximately 92% observed a single time. Study conclusions and caveats: White British ancestry dominated among donors, who included more females, and clonal diversity was possibly underestimated. Only 6 or 7 people who got AZD1222 tested seropositive at baseline.

The TCR sequence derives from an adult who received the AZD1222 COVID-19 vaccine. The sample here was peripheral blood, taken 28 days after the second AZD1222 dose. The chain is built from TRBV28 and TRBJ2-2, with 12 bases fitting TRBD2. CDR3 protein: CASSLAGGPGGGELFF. In nucleotides, the CDR3 is TGTGCCAGCAGTCTAGCGGGAGGGCCAGGAGGCGGGGAGCTGTTTTTT. The full variable domain, rest sourced from reference TRBV28 and TRBJ2-2, is DVKVTQSSRYLVKRTGEKVFLECVQDMDHENMFWYRQDPGLGLRLIYFSYDVKMKEKGDIPEGYSVSREKKERFSLILESASTNQTSMYLCASSLAGGPGGGELFFGEGSRLTVL.